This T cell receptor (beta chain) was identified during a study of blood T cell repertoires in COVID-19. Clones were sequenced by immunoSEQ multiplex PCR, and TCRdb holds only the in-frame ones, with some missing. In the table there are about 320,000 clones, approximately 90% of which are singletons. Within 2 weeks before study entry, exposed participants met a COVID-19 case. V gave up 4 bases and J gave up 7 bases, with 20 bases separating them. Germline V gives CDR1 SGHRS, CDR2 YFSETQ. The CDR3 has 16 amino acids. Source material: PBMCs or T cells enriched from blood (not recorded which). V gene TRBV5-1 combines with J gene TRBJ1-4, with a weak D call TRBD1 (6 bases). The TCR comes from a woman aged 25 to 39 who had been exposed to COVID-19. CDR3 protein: CASSPPFRGGGEKLFF. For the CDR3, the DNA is TGCGCCAGCAGCCCCCCATTTAGGGGAGGGGGTGAAAAACTGTTTTTT.